A single sample is the source of the 32 T cell receptor beta chains below, sequenced in a study of shared clonotypes between healthy human individuals. Sequencing used immunoSEQ multiplex PCR; TCRdb keeps in-frame clones, though not all of them. Among under 2,500,000 clones listed, approximately 95% were seen once. Sequencing input: naive CD4+ T cells sorted from blood. Subset given: CD45RA+ positively selected. The receptors come from a man aged 18-30 years in good health.

The rearrangement uses TRBV28 and TRBJ1-6, with D possibly matching TRBD1 (5 bases). The CDR3 sequence is 15 residues long. V gave up 5 bases and J gave up 9 bases, with 17 bases separating them. Germline assignment: CDR1 MDHEN and CDR2 SYDVKM. CDR3: CASSPDKGTFSPLHF. The CDR3 DNA is TGTGCCAGCAGTCCCGACAAAGGGACCTTTTCACCCCTCCACTTT. Drawing the rest from reference TRBV28 and TRBJ1-6, the complete variable domain is DVKVTQSSRYLVKRTGEKVFLECVQDMDHENMFWYRQDPGLGLRLIYFSYDVKMKEKGDIPEGYSVSREKKERFSLILESASTNQTSMYLCASSPDKGTFSPLHFGNGTRLTVT.

The chain recombines TRBV5-1 with TRBJ1-2; TRBD1 might be the D (6 bases). Per germline, CDR1 SGHRS and CDR2 YFSETQ. The CDR3 runs 14 residues. The V gene lost 3 bases and the J gene lost 2 bases, with 11 bases spanning the gap. This CDR3 reads CASSSVQGNYGYTF. The DNA of the CDR3 is TGCGCCAGCAGCTCAGTACAGGGCAACTATGGCTACACCTTC.

With regard to this clone: The sample carries other DNA sequences with the same CDR3. The chain has TRBV5-1 and TRBJ2-7; D may be TRBD1 or TRBD2 (5 bases each). The ends were cut back, 0 bases at V and 1 base at J, with 8 bases in the middle. CDR1 and CDR2 (germline): SGHRS, YFSETQ. The CDR3 extends over 14 amino acids. CDR3 in amino acids: CASSLGGRSYEQYF. The DNA for the CDR3 is TGCGCCAGCAGCTTGGGGGGACGATCCTACGAGCAGTACTTC.

The chain uses TRBV5-5 and TRBJ2-2; 8 positions match TRBD1. Germline V gene data show CDR1 as SGHKS and CDR2 as YYEKEE (reference sequence). The V and J ends lost 4 bases and 6 bases, in that order; junction bases with no gene match: 11. The CDR3 is made up of 16 amino acids. DNA for the CDR3: TGTGCCAGCAGCCCCCGGACAGGGCTGAGGGCCGGGGAGCTGTTTTTT. Protein: CASSPRTGLRAGELFF. Based on the CDR3 plus reference TRBV5-5 and TRBJ2-2, the full variable domain is DAGVTQSPTHLIKTRGQQVTLRCSPISGHKSVSWYQQVLGQGPQFIFQYYEKEERGRGNFPDRFSARQFPNYSSELNVNALLLGDSALYLCASSPRTGLRAGELFFGEGSRLTVL.

This chain connects TRBV20-1 to TRBJ2-1; no clear D. Trimming stripped 7 bases from V and 0 bases from J, with 4 bases between. The germline V gene has CDR1 DFQATT and CDR2 SNEGSKA (reference sequence). The CDR3 totals 11 residues. This CDR3 is CSGISYNEQFF. The CDR3 DNA reads TGCAGTGGCATCTCCTACAATGAGCAGTTCTTC.

The chain joins TRBV25-1 to TRBJ1-6, with D unclear. V shed 8 bases and J shed 5 bases, with 13 bases lying between them. The CDR3 covers 14 residues. Germline CDR1 and CDR2: MGHDK and SYGVNS. CDR3 residues: CASQRGENNSPLHF. The CDR3 DNA reads TGTGCCAGCCAGCGGGGAGAGAATAATTCACCCCTCCACTTT.

As DNA, the CDR3 is TGCGCCAGCAGCTTCTGGCTAGCGGGGGGTCCAAGCTCCTACGAGCAGTACTTC. Its translation is CASSFWLAGGPSSYEQYF. This sequence joins TRBV5-1 and TRBJ2-7; TRBD2 aligns across 11 bases. This CDR3 region has 18 residues. The V gene's germline CDR1 is SGHRS and CDR2 YFSETQ. The V gene end was trimmed by 2 bases and the J gene end by 0 bases; junction bases not matched to a gene: 10. Full variable domain (rest looked up from reference TRBV5-1 and TRBJ2-7): KAGVTQTPRYLIKTRGQQVTLSCSPISGHRSVSWYQQTPGQGLQFLFEYFSETQRNKGNFPGRFSGRQFSNSRSEMNVSTLELGDSALYLCASSFWLAGGPSSYEQYFGPGTRLTVT.

The chain recombines TRBV2 with TRBJ1-6, with unresolved D. The ends were cut back, 8 bases at V and 0 bases at J, with 8 bases in the middle. The CDR3 runs to 14 residues. Germline values: CDR1 SNHLY, CDR2 FYNNEI. The DNA of the CDR3 is TGTGCCAGCTTGGTGAGCTCCTATAATTCACCCCTCCACTTT. This translates into CASLVSSYNSPLHF.

The rearrangement joins TRBV6-5 to TRBJ1-1, with D unclear. V lost 7 bases and J 2 bases, leaving 14 bases between the germline ends. The CDR3 spans 14 residues. Per the germline V gene, CDR1 is MNHEY and CDR2 is SVGAGI. The chain's CDR3 is CASMPGRLNTEAFF. CDR3 in DNA: TGTGCCAGCATGCCGGGCAGACTAAACACTGAAGCTTTCTTT.

This CDR3 reads CASSEGQGAGELFF. CDR3 DNA: TGTGCCAGCAGTGAAGGCCAGGGGGCCGGGGAGCTGTTTTTT. This chain uses TRBV2 with TRBJ2-2; 7 bases are shared with TRBD1. V was pared by 1 base and J by 6 bases, with 2 bases of the junction left unmatched. The germline V gene has CDR1 SNHLY and CDR2 FYNNEI. This CDR3 comprises 14 residues. Full variable domain (rest looked up from reference TRBV2 and TRBJ2-2): EPEVTQTPSHQVTQMGQEVILRCVPISNHLYFYWYRQILGQKVEFLVSFYNNEISEKSEIFDDQFSVERPDGSNFTLKIRSTKLEDSAMYFCASSEGQGAGELFFGEGSRLTVL.

This clone was observed once. V is TRBV9 and J is TRBJ2-6; D assignment may be TRBD1 or TRBD2 (5 bases each). In germline, CDR1 is SGDLS, CDR2 YYNGEE. Trimming removed 2 bases from V and 2 bases from J, with 17 bases in between. The CDR3 has 18 residues. The CDR3 loop reads CASSVVGVTKAGANVLTF. The CDR3 DNA sequence: TGTGCCAGCAGCGTCGTGGGGGTAACAAAGGCTGGGGCCAACGTCCTGACTTTC.

The CDR3 spells CASIRGPGETQYF. The CDR3, as DNA: TGTGCCAGTATCAGGGGGCCGGGAGAGACCCAGTACTTC. The V gene is TRBV19, the J gene TRBJ2-5, with 8 bases identical to TRBD1. This CDR3 has 13 residues. Germline loops: CDR1 LNHDA, CDR2 SQIVND (reference sequence). J gave up 4 bases and V 7 bases, and 5 bases lay outside the gene matches.

The rearrangement joins TRBV4-1 to TRBJ1-2; TRBD1 agrees at 10 bases. Germline V lookup: CDR1 MGHRA, CDR2 YSYEKL. V was pared by 4 bases and J by 5 bases, with 4 bases of the junction left unmatched. The CDR3 has 14 residues. The CDR3, as DNA: TGCGCCAGCAGCCTCCGGGACAGGGGTTATGGCTACACCTTC. This sequence encodes CASSLRDRGYGYTF.

The J gene is TRBJ2-1, the V gene TRBV5-1, with 9 bases identical to TRBD2. V lost 0 bases and J lost 10; bases outside the gene matches: 8. CDR3 length: 15 residues. Germline CDR1 reads SGHRS; CDR2 reads YFSETQ. CDR3 region: CASSLVAGGPREQFF. The CDR3 region has the DNA TGCGCCAGCAGCTTGGTTGCGGGGGGGCCGAGGGAGCAGTTCTTC.

The chain combines TRBV5-1 with TRBJ2-3, with unresolved D. Germline assignment: CDR1 SGHRS and CDR2 YFSETQ. The V end lost 3 bases, the J end lost 6 bases, and 20 bases lay between the germline ends. The CDR3 runs to 16 residues. The CDR3 sequence is CASSSQTLLGSDTQYF. CDR3 in DNA: TGCGCCAGCAGCTCCCAGACACTATTGGGGTCCGATACGCAGTATTTT.

This clone was counted only a few times. The rearrangement uses TRBV7-2 and TRBJ1-1; D uncertain. V was cut by 0 bases and J by 1 base, with 6 bases left in between. The CDR3 has 14 amino acids. CDR1 SGHTA and CDR2 FQGNSA come from the germline V gene. CDR3: CASSLAHGNTEAFF. The CDR3 nucleotides read TGTGCCAGCAGCTTAGCGCACGGGAACACTGAAGCTTTCTTT.

This rearrangement joins TRBV6-4 to TRBJ2-7; unclear D gene. The CDR3 sequence is 15 residues long. The germline V gene encodes CDR1 MRHNA and CDR2 SNTAGT. Between the trimmed V and J ends, which lost 8 bases and 6 bases, there was a span of 23 bases. In DNA form, the CDR3 reads TGTGCCAGCTCGCAAGAATTAGGCCCTCTTGGCGAGCAGTACTTC. This codes for CASSQELGPLGEQYF.

Worth noting for this clone: The same CDR3 also results from other DNA sequences found in this sample. CDR3 sequence reads: CASSLDGETQYF. The CDR3 DNA follows: TGTGCCAGCAGCTTAGACGGGGAGACCCAGTACTTC. This chain links TRBV11-3 with TRBJ2-5; no firm D call. From germline, CDR1 is SGHNT and CDR2 YENEEA. The CDR3 is made up of 12 amino acids. V dropped 0 bases and J dropped 5 bases, with 4 bases sitting between them.

This clone appeared once. Distinct nucleotide sequences in the sample also encode this CDR3. This chain links TRBV7-3 with TRBJ2-3; a weak D match, TRBD2 (5 bases). Germline V gene lookup returns CDR1 SGHTA and CDR2 FQGTGA. CDR3 length equals 14 residues. The germline V and J ends were trimmed by 2 bases and 3 bases, with 9 bases remaining between them. The CDR3 protein is CASSLGTGTDTQYF. The CDR3 coding sequence is TGTGCCAGCAGCTTAGGCACGGGAACAGATACGCAGTATTTT. Based on the CDR3 plus reference TRBV7-3 and TRBJ2-3, the full variable domain is GAGVSQTPSNKVTEKGKYVELRCDPISGHTALYWYRQSLGQGPEFLIYFQGTGAADDSGLPNDRFFAVRPEGSVSTLKIQRTERGDSAVYLCASSLGTGTDTQYFGPGTRLTVL.

The V and J genes are TRBV30 and TRBJ2-5; 8 positions agree with TRBD1. Germline CDR1 and CDR2: GTSNPN and SVGIG (reference sequence). J gave up 7 bases and V 6 bases, and 10 bases lay outside the gene matches. This CDR3 has 13 amino acids. The CDR3 coding sequence is TGTGCCTGCTCGCCCCAGGGGGCAGGGACCCAGTACTTC. It specifies CACSPQGAGTQYF. Using reference TRBV30 and TRBJ2-5 for the parts outside the CDR3, the full variable domain is SQTIHQWPATLVQPVGSPLSLECTVEGTSNPNLYWYRQAAGRGLQLLFYSVGIGQISSEVPQNLSASRPQDRQFILSSKKLLLSDSGFYLCACSPQGAGTQYFGPGTRLLVL.

The chain carries TRBV10-3 and TRBJ2-7; 7 bases agree with TRBD2. The germline CDR1 and CDR2 sequences are ENHRY and SYGVKD. Losses at the gene ends were 2 bases for V and 12 bases for J; bases not matched to a gene: 7. The length of the CDR3 is 12 residues. CDR3 sequence: CAISELAGVGYF. As DNA, the CDR3 is TGTGCCATCAGTGAGCTCGCGGGAGTGGGGTACTTC.

The chain combines TRBV6-1 with TRBJ2-7, with D possibly called TRBD1 or TRBD2 (6 bases each). V was trimmed by 6 bases and J by 2 bases, leaving 14 bases between them. CDR1 MNHNS and CDR2 SASEGT come from the germline V gene. The CDR3 runs to 14 residues. CDR3: CASREQGGTYEQYF. CDR3 DNA sequence: TGTGCCAGCAGGGAACAAGGGGGGACCTACGAGCAGTACTTC.

This CDR3 reads CASSGRDTGELFF. The CDR3 DNA reads as TGTGCCAGCAGCGGCCGCGACACCGGGGAGCTGTTTTTT. The chain is built from TRBV5-8 and TRBJ2-2; D remains ambiguous. Germline V gene data show CDR1 as SGHTS and CDR2 as YDEGEE. The germline V and J ends were trimmed by 4 bases and 3 bases, with 7 bases remaining between them. The CDR3 is 13 residues long.

The CDR3 sequence is CAWSLFPNREHGYTF. DNA of the CDR3: TGTGCCTGGAGCCTCTTTCCAAACAGGGAGCATGGCTACACCTTC. The chain is built from TRBV30 and TRBJ1-2, with D perhaps TRBD1 (6 bases). The CDR3 is 15 residues long. Looked up from germline, CDR1 is GTSNPN and CDR2 is SVGIG (reference sequence). Trimming took 3 bases from V and 6 from J, leaving 20 bases between them. Drawing the rest from reference TRBV30 and TRBJ1-2, the complete variable domain is SQTIHQWPATLVQPVGSPLSLECTVEGTSNPNLYWYRQAAGRGLQLLFYSVGIGQISSEVPQNLSASRPQDRQFILSSKKLLLSDSGFYLCAWSLFPNREHGYTFGSGTRLTVV.

Only a few counts were recorded for this clone. The chain recombines TRBV19 with TRBJ1-1; a possible D gene is TRBD1 (5 bases). The V end was cut by 9 bases, the J end by 4 bases, with 21 bases between. CDR1 LNHDA and CDR2 SQIVND come from the germline V gene (reference sequence). This CDR3 region has 15 residues. The CDR3: CASKPWGVMGTEAFF. CDR3 DNA sequence: TGTGCCAGCAAACCGTGGGGGGTGATGGGCACTGAAGCTTTCTTT.

This clone was seen once. CDR3 DNA sequence: TGTGCCAGCAGCTCGACCGTGACTAGCGGAGCCTACGAGCAGTACTTC. Encoded protein: CASSSTVTSGAYEQYF. The V and J genes are TRBV7-6 and TRBJ2-7; TRBD2 matches 9 bases. The CDR3 sequence is 16 residues long. Per germline, CDR1 SGHVS and CDR2 FNYEAQ. The V gene end was trimmed by 4 bases and the J gene end by 2 bases; junction bases not matched to a gene: 9.

The rearrangement uses TRBV27 and TRBJ1-1; D perhaps matches TRBD1 (6 bases). The CDR3 consists of 14 residues. Germline V gene data show CDR1 as MNHEY and CDR2 as SMNVEV (reference sequence). The V and J ends lost 3 bases and 2 bases respectively, with 10 bases between them. CDR3 sequence reads: CASSFNRENTEAFF. CDR3 bases: TGTGCCAGCAGTTTTAACAGGGAAAACACTGAAGCTTTCTTT.

The genes are TRBV6-6 and TRBJ2-3, with D tentatively TRBD1 (6 bases). The CDR3 is 11 residues long. The germline V gene encodes CDR1 MNHNY and CDR2 SVGAGI (reference sequence). Trimming took off 7 bases at V and 5 bases at J, with 7 bases between the two ends. CDR3 sequence (DNA): TGTGCCAGCAAGGGGGAAGATACGCAGTATTTT. Its protein product is CASKGEDTQYF.

The genes are TRBV2 and TRBJ2-7; unclear D gene. The CDR3 has 12 amino acids. Trimming pared 6 bases from V and 6 bases from J, leaving 12 bases between. Per germline, CDR1 SNHLY and CDR2 FYNNEI. Here the CDR3 DNA reads TGTGCCAGCAGGTCAGTATCCGGCGAGCAGTACTTC. It is translated as CASRSVSGEQYF.

Comments on this clone: This same CDR3 is encoded by further DNA sequences in the sample. The gene calls are TRBV5-1 and TRBJ2-3; D gene ambiguous. Germline CDR1 and CDR2: SGHRS and YFSETQ. The CDR3 has 15 residues. V was trimmed by 0 bases and J by 0 bases, leaving 8 bases between them. The CDR3 sequence: CASSLVGSSTDTQYF. The CDR3 region has the DNA TGCGCCAGCAGCTTGGTCGGTTCTAGCACAGATACGCAGTATTTT.

The chain has TRBV5-1 and TRBJ2-1; TRBD2 agrees at 13 bases. The CDR3 runs to 15 residues. The V and J ends lost 4 bases and 6 bases, in that order; junction bases with no gene match: 4. The germline gives CDR1 SGHRS, CDR2 YFSETQ. The CDR3 reads CASSRTSGGANEQFF. DNA for the CDR3: TGCGCCAGCAGCCGCACTAGCGGGGGGGCCAATGAGCAGTTCTTC.

The chain combines TRBV9 with TRBJ1-6, with 8 nucleotides matching TRBD1. Germline CDR1 SGDLS, CDR2 YYNGEE. With 4 bases clipped from V and 3 bases from J, the junction kept 3 bases outside the gene matches. The CDR3 contains 15 residues. For the CDR3, the DNA is TGTGCCAGCAGCCCGGACAGGGACTATAATTCACCCCTCCACTTT. Protein product: CASSPDRDYNSPLHF. Based on the CDR3 plus reference TRBV9 and TRBJ1-6, the full variable domain is DSGVTQTPKHLITATGQRVTLRCSPRSGDLSVYWYQQSLDQGLQFLIQYYNGEERAKGNILERFSAQQFPDLHSELNLSSLELGDSALYFCASSPDRDYNSPLHFGNGTRLTVT.